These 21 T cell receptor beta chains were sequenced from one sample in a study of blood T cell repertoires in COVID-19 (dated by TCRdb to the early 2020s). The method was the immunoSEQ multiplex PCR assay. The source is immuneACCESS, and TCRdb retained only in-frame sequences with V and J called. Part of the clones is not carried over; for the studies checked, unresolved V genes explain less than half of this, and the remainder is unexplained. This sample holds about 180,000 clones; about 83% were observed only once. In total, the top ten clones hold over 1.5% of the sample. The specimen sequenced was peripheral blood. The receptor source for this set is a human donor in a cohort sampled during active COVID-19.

DNA of the CDR3: TGTGCCAGCAGCCCCCAGCGGGGGGGCGGAGATGCTGAGCAGTTCTTC. It is translated as CASSPQRGGGDAEQFF. The rearrangement links TRBV4-2 to TRBJ2-1; 10 bases are a match to TRBD2. The CDR3 covers 16 residues. Germline V lookup: CDR1 LGHNA, CDR2 YNFKEQ. V lost 4 bases and J lost 9; bases outside the gene matches: 12.

CDR3 nucleotide sequence: TGTGCCAGCAGCCTCTCACTAGCGGGAGGGCCCCACGAGCAGTACTTC. Its translation is CASSLSLAGGPHEQYF. The chain employs TRBV7-2 and TRBJ2-7; 13 positions match TRBD2. V was pared by 5 bases and J by 5 bases, with 9 bases of the junction left unmatched. Germline V gene sequence: CDR1 SGHTA, CDR2 FQGNSA. CDR3 size: 16 residues.

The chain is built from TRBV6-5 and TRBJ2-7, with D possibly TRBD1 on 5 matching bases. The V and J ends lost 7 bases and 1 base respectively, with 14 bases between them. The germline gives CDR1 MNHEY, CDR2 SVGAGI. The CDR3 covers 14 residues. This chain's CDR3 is CASTVDRRSYEQYF. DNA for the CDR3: TGTGCCAGCACGGTCGACAGAAGATCCTACGAGCAGTACTTC.

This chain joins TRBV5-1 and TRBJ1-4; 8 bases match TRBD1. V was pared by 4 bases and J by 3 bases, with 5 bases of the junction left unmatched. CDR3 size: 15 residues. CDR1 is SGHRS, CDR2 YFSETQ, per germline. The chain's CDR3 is CASSPGGGANEKLFF. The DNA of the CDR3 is TGCGCCAGCAGCCCAGGGGGCGGGGCTAATGAAAAACTGTTTTTT.

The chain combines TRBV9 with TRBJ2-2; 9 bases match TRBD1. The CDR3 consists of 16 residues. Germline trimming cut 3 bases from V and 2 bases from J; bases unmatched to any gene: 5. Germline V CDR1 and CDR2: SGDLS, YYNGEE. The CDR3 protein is CASSAPGQGNTGELFF. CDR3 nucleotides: TGTGCCAGCAGCGCCCCGGGACAGGGTAACACCGGGGAGCTGTTTTTT.

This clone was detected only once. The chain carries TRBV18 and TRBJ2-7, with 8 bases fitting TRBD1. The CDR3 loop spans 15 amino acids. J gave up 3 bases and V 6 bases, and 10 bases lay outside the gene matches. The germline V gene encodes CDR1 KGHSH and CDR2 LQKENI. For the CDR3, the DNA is TGTGCCAGCTCCCCTGACAGGGGAAAAGGCTACGAGCAGTACTTC. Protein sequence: CASSPDRGKGYEQYF.

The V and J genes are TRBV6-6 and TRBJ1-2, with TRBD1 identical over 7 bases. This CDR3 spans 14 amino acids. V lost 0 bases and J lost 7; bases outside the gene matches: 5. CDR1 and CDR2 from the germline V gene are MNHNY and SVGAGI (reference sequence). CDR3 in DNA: TGTGCCAGCAGTTACTCTAACAGGGGATCTGGCTACACCTTC. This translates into CASSYSNRGSGYTF.

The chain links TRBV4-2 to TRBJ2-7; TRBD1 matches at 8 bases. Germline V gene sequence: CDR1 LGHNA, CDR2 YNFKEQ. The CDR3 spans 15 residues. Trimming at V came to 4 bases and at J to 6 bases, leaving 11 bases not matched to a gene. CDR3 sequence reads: CASSPVSTGDLEQYF. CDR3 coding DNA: TGTGCCAGCAGCCCAGTTTCGACAGGGGATCTCGAGCAGTACTTC.

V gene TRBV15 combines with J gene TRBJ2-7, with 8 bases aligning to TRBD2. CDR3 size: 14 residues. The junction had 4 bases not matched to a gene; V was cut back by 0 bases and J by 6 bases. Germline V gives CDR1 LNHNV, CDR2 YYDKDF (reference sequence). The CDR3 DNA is TGTGCCACCAGCAGAGATCTAGCGGGCTCCGAGCAGTACTTC. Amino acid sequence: CATSRDLAGSEQYF.

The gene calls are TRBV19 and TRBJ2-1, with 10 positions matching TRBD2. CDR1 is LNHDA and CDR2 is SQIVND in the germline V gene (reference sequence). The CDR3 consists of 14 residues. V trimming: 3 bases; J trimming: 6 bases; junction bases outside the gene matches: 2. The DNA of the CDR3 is TGTGCCAGTAGTATCTCTAGCGGGAGCAATGAGCAGTTCTTC. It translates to CASSISSGSNEQFF.

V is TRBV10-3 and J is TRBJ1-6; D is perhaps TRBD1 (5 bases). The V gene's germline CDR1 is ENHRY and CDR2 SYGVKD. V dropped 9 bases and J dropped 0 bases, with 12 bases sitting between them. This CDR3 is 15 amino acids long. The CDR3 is CAIRSGGSYNSPLHF. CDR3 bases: TGTGCCATACGGAGCGGGGGCTCCTATAATTCACCCCTCCACTTT.

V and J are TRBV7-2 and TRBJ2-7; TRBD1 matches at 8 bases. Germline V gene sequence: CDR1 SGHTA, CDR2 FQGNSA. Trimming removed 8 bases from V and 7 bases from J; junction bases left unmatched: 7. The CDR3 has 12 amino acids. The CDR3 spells CASSGRGQEQYF. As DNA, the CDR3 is TGTGCCAGCTCTGGCAGGGGGCAGGAGCAGTACTTC.

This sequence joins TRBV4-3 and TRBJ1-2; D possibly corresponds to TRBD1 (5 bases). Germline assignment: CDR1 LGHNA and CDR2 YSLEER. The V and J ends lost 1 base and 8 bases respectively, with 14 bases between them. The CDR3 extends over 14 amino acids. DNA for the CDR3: TGCGCCAGCAGCCAAGGGAGGGCGGGGGGGGGCTACACCTTC. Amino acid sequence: CASSQGRAGGGYTF.

The CDR3: CSVPWTSGKVRNEQFF. CDR3 sequence (DNA): TGCAGCGTTCCTTGGACTAGCGGGAAGGTTAGAAATGAGCAGTTCTTC. The gene calls are TRBV29-1 and TRBJ2-1; 12 bases fit TRBD2. Germline V gene sequence: CDR1 SQVTM, CDR2 ANQGSEA. The CDR3 has 16 amino acids. V shed 5 bases, J shed 7 bases, and the junction held 12 bases outside the gene matches.

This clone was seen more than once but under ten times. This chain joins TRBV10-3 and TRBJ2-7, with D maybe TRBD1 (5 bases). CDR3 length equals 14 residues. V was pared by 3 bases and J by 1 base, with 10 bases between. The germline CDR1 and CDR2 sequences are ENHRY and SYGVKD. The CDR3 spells CAISERTSSYEQYF. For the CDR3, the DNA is TGTGCCATCAGTGAACGGACAAGTTCCTACGAGCAGTACTTC.

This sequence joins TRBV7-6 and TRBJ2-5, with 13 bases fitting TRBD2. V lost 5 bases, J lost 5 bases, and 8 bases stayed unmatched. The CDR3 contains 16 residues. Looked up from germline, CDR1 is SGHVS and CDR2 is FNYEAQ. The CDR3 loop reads CASSAYPLAGGETQYF. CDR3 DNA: TGTGCCAGCAGCGCTTACCCACTAGCGGGGGGGGAGACCCAGTACTTC.

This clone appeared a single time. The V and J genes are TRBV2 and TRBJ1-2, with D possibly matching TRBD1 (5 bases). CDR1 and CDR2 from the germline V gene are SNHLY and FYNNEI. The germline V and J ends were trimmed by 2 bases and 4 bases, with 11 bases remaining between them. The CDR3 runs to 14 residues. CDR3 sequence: CASSERDRSYGYTF. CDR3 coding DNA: TGTGCCAGCAGTGAAAGAGACAGAAGCTATGGCTACACCTTC.

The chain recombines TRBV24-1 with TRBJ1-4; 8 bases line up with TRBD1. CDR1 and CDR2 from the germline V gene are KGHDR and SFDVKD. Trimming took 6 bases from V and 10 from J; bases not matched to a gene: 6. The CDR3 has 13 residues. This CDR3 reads CATSSTGGGKLFF. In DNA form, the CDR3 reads TGTGCCACCAGTTCAACAGGGGGGGGAAAACTGTTTTTT.

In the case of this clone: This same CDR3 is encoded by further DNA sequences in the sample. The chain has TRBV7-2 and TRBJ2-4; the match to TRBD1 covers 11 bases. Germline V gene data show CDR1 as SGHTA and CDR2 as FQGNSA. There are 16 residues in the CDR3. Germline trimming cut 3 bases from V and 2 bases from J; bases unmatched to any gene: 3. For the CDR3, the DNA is TGTGCCAGCAGCTTGGGGACAGGGGGGTCCAAAAACATTCAGTACTTC. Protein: CASSLGTGGSKNIQYF.

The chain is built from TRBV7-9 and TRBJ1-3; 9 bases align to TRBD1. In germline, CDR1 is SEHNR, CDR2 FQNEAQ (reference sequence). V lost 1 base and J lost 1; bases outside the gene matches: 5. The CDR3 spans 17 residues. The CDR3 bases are TGTGCCAGCAGCTTAGGCCGGACAGGGGTTTCTGGAAACACCATATATTTT. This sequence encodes CASSLGRTGVSGNTIYF.

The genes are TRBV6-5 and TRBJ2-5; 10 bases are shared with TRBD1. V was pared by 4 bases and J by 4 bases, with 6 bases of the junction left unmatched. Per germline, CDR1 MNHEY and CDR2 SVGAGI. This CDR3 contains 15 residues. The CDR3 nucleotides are TGTGCCAGCAGTTGGGGACAGGGGTTTGCAGAGACCCAGTACTTC. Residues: CASSWGQGFAETQYF.